This T cell receptor (beta chain) was captured in a study of T cells in Graves' hyperthyroidism and ophthalmopathy. Overall study findings and caveats: Most thyroid-expanded clonotypes above 0.001 were also found in blood.

This clonotype was detected only once. Its matching antigen is unknown. One end of the junction does not line up with germline, which may come from a read error. The CDR3 runs 14 residues. CDR1 SGHKS and CDR2 YYEKEE come from the germline V gene (reference sequence). The CDR3 regions of TCR beta were amplified from RNA transcripts. The primer set for the first-round RT-PCR of the TCR CDR3 was HTBI. Each CDR3 protein gets one entry after TCRdb re-called the multiplex PCR reads with MiXCR. The repertoire holds approximately 640,000 distinct CDR3 sequences, with roughly 15% as singletons. Graves' hyperthyroidism without ophthalmopathy progression within 18 months was termed stable. Uncontrolled infection, other autoimmune disease, pregnancy or lactation led to exclusion. PBMCs were obtained from over 8.5 ml fresh peripheral blood.

This sequence originates from a woman aged 30 to 39 with Graves' hyperthyroidism. The chain joins TRBV5-5 to TRBJ1-5; 8 bases align to TRBD1. Sequenced input: blood. CDR3 DNA sequence: TGTGCCAGCAGTCAGACAGGGGCGAATCAGCCCCGGCATTTT. Amino acids: CASSQTGANQPRHF. Together with reference TRBV5-5 and TRBJ1-5, the CDR3 gives the full variable domain: DAGVTQSPTHLIKTRGQQVTLRCSPISGHKSVSWYQQVLGQGPQFIFQYYEKEERGRGNFPDRFSARQFPNYSSELNVNALLLGDSALYLCASSQTGANQPRHFGDGTRLSIL.